This passage covers 21 T cell receptor beta chains from one sample sequenced in a study of blood T cell repertoires in COVID-19. Clones were read by immunoSEQ multiplex PCR, and TCRdb kept only the in-frame ones, dropping some. Of roughly 240,000 clones in the sample, roughly 87% were seen once. The sample was PBMCs or T cells enriched from blood (not recorded which). Every receptor here comes from a woman younger than 45 with acute COVID-19.

V gene TRBV18 combines with J gene TRBJ1-1; D gene uncertain. Deletions cut 4 bases from V and 3 bases from J, with 12 bases between. The CDR3 has 14 amino acids. Germline lookup yields CDR1 KGHSH and CDR2 LQKENI. CDR3: CASSLNPGDTEAFF. DNA of the CDR3: TGTGCCAGCTCACTAAATCCCGGGGACACTGAAGCTTTCTTT.

This sequence joins TRBV19 and TRBJ1-5; perhaps TRBD1 as D (5 bases). This CDR3 is built from 16 residues. Trimming shortened V by 6 bases and J by 2 bases, and 17 bases separated the two germline ends. Germline assignment: CDR1 LNHDA and CDR2 SQIVND (reference sequence). DNA of the CDR3: TGTGCCAGTAGCTCGAAGAAGGGGTTTGGCAATCAGCCCCAGCATTTT. It encodes CASSSKKGFGNQPQHF.

The chain carries TRBV19 and TRBJ1-4, with 7 bases fitting TRBD1. Germline loops: CDR1 LNHDA, CDR2 SQIVND (reference sequence). The CDR3 contains 14 residues. V lost 3 bases and J lost 6; bases outside the gene matches: 4. The CDR3 spells CASSIDREDEKLFF. Written as DNA, the CDR3 is TGTGCCAGTAGTATCGACAGGGAGGATGAAAAACTGTTTTTT.

J is TRBJ1-2 and V is TRBV29-1; D gene uncertain. From germline, CDR1 is SQVTM and CDR2 ANQGSEA. V was trimmed by 3 bases and J by 4 bases, leaving 12 bases between them. The CDR3 runs 13 residues. CDR3 DNA sequence: TGCAGCGTTGATGAGGCGGCCGTCTATGGCTACACCTTC. This sequence encodes CSVDEAAVYGYTF.

This rearrangement joins TRBV5-1 to TRBJ1-4; TRBD1 agrees at 9 bases. This CDR3 has 15 residues. Germline V gene lookup returns CDR1 SGHRS and CDR2 YFSETQ. Trimming took 4 bases from V and 6 from J; bases not matched to a gene: 7. The CDR3 reads CASSIGTGYDEKLFF. CDR3 coding DNA: TGCGCCAGCAGCATCGGGACAGGGTATGATGAAAAACTGTTTTTT.

The rearrangement uses TRBV2 and TRBJ2-5, with 7 bases aligning to TRBD1. J gave up 2 bases and V 11 bases, and 5 bases lay outside the gene matches. The CDR3 extends over 12 amino acids. CDR1 is SNHLY and CDR2 is FYNNEI in the germline V gene. Written as DNA, the CDR3 is TGTGCCGCGACAGGGTATCAAGAGACCCAGTACTTC. It translates to CAATGYQETQYF.

This clone occurred a few times. CDR3: CASSRQARGFAPYEQYF. The CDR3 DNA follows: TGTGCCAGCAGCCGACAGGCCCGAGGATTTGCACCCTACGAGCAGTACTTC. V and J are TRBV5-4 and TRBJ2-7; tentative D call: TRBD1 (6 bases). Trimming removed 4 bases from V and 2 bases from J, with 22 bases in between. This CDR3 contains 17 residues. The V gene's germline CDR1 is SGHNT and CDR2 YYREEE (reference sequence).

The CDR3, as DNA: TGCGCCAGCAGCCAAGCACCTGGTCAGGGGCCCTATCAGCCCCAGCATTTT. Its translation is CASSQAPGQGPYQPQHF. This chain joins TRBV4-1 and TRBJ1-5; perhaps TRBD1 as D (6 bases). This CDR3 contains 17 residues. Germline V lookup: CDR1 MGHRA, CDR2 YSYEKL. V was shortened by 1 base and J by 5 bases, with 18 bases between the two germline ends.

V and J are TRBV7-9 and TRBJ1-6, with a possible D match to TRBD1 (6 bases). The CDR3 sequence is 13 residues long. Trimming pared 8 bases from V and 8 bases from J, leaving 13 bases between. CDR1 and CDR2 (germline): SEHNR, FQNEAQ (reference sequence). This CDR3 is CASHRAGDSPLHF. Here the CDR3 DNA reads TGTGCCAGCCACAGGGCCGGGGATTCACCCCTCCACTTT.

The rearrangement joins TRBV9 to TRBJ1-6; D gene uncertain. This CDR3 contains 16 residues. From germline, CDR1 is SGDLS and CDR2 YYNGEE. The V and J ends lost 0 bases and 5 bases respectively, with 12 bases between them. CDR3 loop: CASSVDIGTNNSPLHF. DNA for the CDR3: TGTGCCAGCAGCGTAGACATTGGCACAAATAATTCACCCCTCCACTTT.

CDR3 sequence: CARSPGGADYGYTF. The CDR3 nucleotides read TGTGCCAGATCCCCAGGGGGCGCGGACTATGGCTACACCTTC. V gene TRBV2 combines with J gene TRBJ1-2; 8 bases map to TRBD1. J lost 3 bases, V lost 9 bases, and 9 bases had no gene match. CDR3 length equals 14 residues. Germline loops: CDR1 SNHLY, CDR2 FYNNEI.

J is TRBJ1-1 and V is TRBV27; D not resolved. CDR1 and CDR2 from the germline V gene are MNHEY and SMNVEV (reference sequence). The CDR3 extends over 14 amino acids. V was clipped by 2 bases and J by 1 base, with 8 bases between them. Written as DNA, the CDR3 is TGTGCCAGCAGTTTACCGGGGTCGAACACTGAAGCTTTCTTT. It encodes CASSLPGSNTEAFF.

Comments on this clone: In the same sample, other DNA sequences code for this CDR3. This rearrangement joins TRBV5-1 to TRBJ1-1, with TRBD1 matching 9 bases. The CDR3 has 14 residues. Trimming at V came to 4 bases and at J to 5 bases, leaving 6 bases not matched to a gene. Germline assignment: CDR1 SGHRS and CDR2 YFSETQ. Here the CDR3 DNA reads TGCGCCAGCAGCATGGGACAGGGAGGAACTGAAGCTTTCTTT. Its protein product is CASSMGQGGTEAFF.

This clone showed up just once. The chain combines TRBV6-7 with TRBJ2-7; 10 bases fit TRBD1. TRBV6-7 is an ORF, with its function uncertain. This CDR3 region has 15 residues. Germline trimming cut 9 bases from V and 3 bases from J; bases unmatched to any gene: 11. The CDR3 sequence is CASIPGTGEIYEQYF. CDR3 DNA sequence: TGTGCCAGTATTCCCGGGACAGGGGAAATCTACGAGCAGTACTTC.

The chain recombines TRBV5-4 with TRBJ1-2, with a possible D match to TRBD1 (6 bases). Germline CDR1 reads SGHNT; CDR2 reads YYREEE (reference sequence). V shed 5 bases and J shed 0 bases, with 11 bases lying between them. This CDR3 region has 14 residues. CDR3: CASRKTGANYGYTF. In nucleotides, the CDR3 is TGTGCCAGCAGGAAGACAGGAGCTAACTATGGCTACACCTTC.

The gene calls are TRBV5-4 and TRBJ2-1; 12 bases match TRBD2. In germline, CDR1 is SGHNT, CDR2 YYREEE (reference sequence). This CDR3 comprises 14 residues. V was pared by 3 bases and J by 7 bases, with 2 bases of the junction left unmatched. CDR3 sequence reads: CASSSSGGANEQFF. CDR3 sequence (DNA): TGTGCCAGCAGCTCTAGCGGGGGGGCGAATGAGCAGTTCTTC.

The rearrangement joins TRBV3-1 (or the pseudogene TRBV3-2) to TRBJ2-7, with 9 bases identical to TRBD2. The trim removed 0 bases at V and 7 bases at J, leaving 7 bases unmatched. The CDR3 is made up of 15 amino acids. Germline V gene lookup returns CDR1 LGHDT and CDR2 YNNKEL (reference sequence). The CDR3 sequence is CASSQDQAGGREQYF. The CDR3 DNA sequence: TGTGCCAGCAGCCAAGATCAAGCGGGGGGCCGGGAGCAGTACTTC.

J is TRBJ2-3 and V is TRBV30; D uncertain. CDR1 is GTSNPN and CDR2 is SVGIG in the germline V gene (reference sequence). This CDR3 has 15 amino acids. Trimming took 3 bases from V and 2 from J, leaving 15 bases between them. The CDR3 loop reads CAWRDDLPYTDTQYF. In DNA, the CDR3 is TGTGCCTGGAGAGACGACTTACCTTACACAGATACGCAGTATTTT.

This chain uses TRBV5-1 with TRBJ2-2; perhaps TRBD1 as D (5 bases). The CDR3 has 14 residues. The germline V gene encodes CDR1 SGHRS and CDR2 YFSETQ. Trimming took 3 bases from V and 5 from J, leaving 11 bases between them. The CDR3 loop is CASSWQGQTGELFF. The CDR3 nucleotides read TGCGCCAGCAGCTGGCAGGGTCAAACCGGGGAGCTGTTTTTT.

The CDR3 coding sequence is TGTGCCAGCAGGGGGGGGGTAGGAGGCAATGAGCAGTTCTTC. Its protein is CASRGGVGGNEQFF. The V gene is TRBV2, the J gene TRBJ2-1, with TRBD2 matching over 7 bases. This CDR3 is 14 amino acids long. Trimming cost V 6 bases and J 6 bases; bases outside gene matches: 8. CDR1 is SNHLY, CDR2 FYNNEI, per germline.

This clone turned up a few times. J is TRBJ1-1 and V is TRBV7-2; D is unresolved. Trimming took off 5 bases at V and 6 bases at J, with 16 bases between the two ends. The CDR3 has 14 residues. Germline V CDR1 and CDR2: SGHTA, FQGNSA. The CDR3 coding sequence is TGTGCCAGCAGCCCTCTAGGTGGCCAGCCTGAAGCTTTCTTT. Translated: CASSPLGGQPEAFF.